This T cell receptor beta chain came from a study of identical twins. This CDR3 is built from 15 residues. Trimming at V came to 2 bases and at J to 6 bases, leaving 4 bases not matched to a gene. Germline loops: CDR1 KGHSH, CDR2 LQKENI. Unique molecular identifiers were present on the cDNA, and a universal primer site came from template switching. TCRdb itself ran the 5' RACE reads through MiXCR, one entry per CDR3 protein. Among approximately 680,000 distinct CDR3 sequences listed, around 7.4% were seen once. In addition, the sample was reused for a study of yellow fever vaccine responses in identical twins.

This receptor was obtained from a woman aged 18 to 35 in good health. This chain joins TRBV18 and TRBJ2-3; 11 positions agree with TRBD1. Input material: PBMCs. The CDR3: CASSPRTGGVDTQYF. The DNA of the CDR3 is TGTGCCAGCTCACCAAGGACAGGGGGCGTGGATACGCAGTATTTT.